The following is a T cell receptor (beta chain) sequence with its context. The sample originates from a study of blood T cell repertoires in COVID-19. Study summary: The analysed material was cDNA or gDNA that came from T cells, B-cell-depleted T cells, or PBMCs.

Data came from immunoSEQ multiplex PCR; TCRdb stores just in-frame clones and leaves some out. The sample records about 170,000 clones, roughly 86% being singletons. This clonotype originated in a man between 70 and 80 years old with acute or convalescent COVID-19. Sequenced input: peripheral blood.

The CDR3 region has the DNA TGTGCCTGGAGTCCTCACGGGGTCCTCTCCTACGAGCAGTACTTC. Encoded protein: CAWSPHGVLSYEQYF. The V and J genes are TRBV30 and TRBJ2-7, with D perhaps matching TRBD2 (5 bases). V lost 2 bases, J lost 0 bases, and 14 bases lay in between. The CDR3 has 15 amino acids. Germline assignment: CDR1 GTSNPN and CDR2 SVGIG (reference sequence).